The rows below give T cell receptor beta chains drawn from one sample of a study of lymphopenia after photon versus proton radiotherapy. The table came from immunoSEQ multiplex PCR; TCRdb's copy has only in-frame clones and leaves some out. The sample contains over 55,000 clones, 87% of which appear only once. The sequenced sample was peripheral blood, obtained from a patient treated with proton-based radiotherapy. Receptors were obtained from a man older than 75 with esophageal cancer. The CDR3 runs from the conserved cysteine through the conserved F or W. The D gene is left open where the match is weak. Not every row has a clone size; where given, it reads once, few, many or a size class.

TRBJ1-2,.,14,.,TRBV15,TGTGCCACCAGCAGAGATCGACAGACCTATGGCTACACCTTC,CATSRDRQTYGYTF
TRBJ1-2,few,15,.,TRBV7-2,TGTGCCAGCAGCACTCGCCCGGGAGATGGCTATGGCTACACCTTC,CASSTRPGDGYGYTF
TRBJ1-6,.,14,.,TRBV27,TGTGCCAGCAGCGAGGGGCACTACCTCACACCCCTCCACTTT,CASSEGHYLTPLHF
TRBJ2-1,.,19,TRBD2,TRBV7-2,TGTGCCAGCAGCTTTCCGGAGACTAGCGGGGGGCTTCCCTACAATGAGCAGTTCTTC,CASSFPETSGGLPYNEQFF
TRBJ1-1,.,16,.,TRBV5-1,TGCGCCAGCAGCTTGGCGGCGGGGATCTATGGCACTGAAGCTTTCTTT,CASSLAAGIYGTEAFF
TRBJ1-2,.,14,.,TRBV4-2,TGTGCCAGCAGCCAAGGGGGGGCTGACTATGGCTACACCTTC,CASSQGGADYGYTF
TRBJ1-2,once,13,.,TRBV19,TGTGCCAGTAGTATTCAGGGGAACTATGGCTACACCTTC,CASSIQGNYGYTF
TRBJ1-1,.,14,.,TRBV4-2,TGTGCCAGCAGCCAACAGAGGGCTAGGACTGAAGCTTTCTTT,CASSQQRARTEAFF
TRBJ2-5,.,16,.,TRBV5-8,TGTGCCAGCAGCTTGCAGCTGTCGACTAGCCAAGAGACCCAGTACTTC,CASSLQLSTSQETQYF
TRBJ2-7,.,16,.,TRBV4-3,TGCGCCAGCAGCTTCTCCTCGACGGACACGATCTACGAGCAGTACTTC,CASSFSSTDTIYEQYF
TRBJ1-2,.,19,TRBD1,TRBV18,TGTGCCAGCTCATCGGGGATTGAGCTCGGGACAGGGACAGACTATGGCTACACCTTC,CASSSGIELGTGTDYGYTF
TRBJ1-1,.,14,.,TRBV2,TGTGCCAAGAGGATACCCGGGGGGAACACTGAAGCTTTCTTT,CAKRIPGGNTEAFF
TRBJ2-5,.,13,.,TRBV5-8,TGTGCCAGCAGCTTGAGGGGAAGCGAGACCCAGTACTTC,CASSLRGSETQYF